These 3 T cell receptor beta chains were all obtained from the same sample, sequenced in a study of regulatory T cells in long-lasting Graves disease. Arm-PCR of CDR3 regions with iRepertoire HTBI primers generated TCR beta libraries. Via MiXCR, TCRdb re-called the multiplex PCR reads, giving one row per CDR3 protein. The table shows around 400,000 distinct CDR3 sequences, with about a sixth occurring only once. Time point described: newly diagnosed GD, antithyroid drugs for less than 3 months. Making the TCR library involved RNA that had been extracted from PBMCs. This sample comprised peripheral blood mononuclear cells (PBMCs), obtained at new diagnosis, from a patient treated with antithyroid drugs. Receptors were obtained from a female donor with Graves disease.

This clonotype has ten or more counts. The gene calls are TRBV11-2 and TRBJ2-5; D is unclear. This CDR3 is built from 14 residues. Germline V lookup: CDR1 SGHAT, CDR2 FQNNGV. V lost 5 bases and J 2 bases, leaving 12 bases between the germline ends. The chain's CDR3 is CASSPSGRQETQYF. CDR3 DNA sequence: TGTGCCAGCAGCCCTTCGGGTCGTCAAGAGACCCAGTACTTC.

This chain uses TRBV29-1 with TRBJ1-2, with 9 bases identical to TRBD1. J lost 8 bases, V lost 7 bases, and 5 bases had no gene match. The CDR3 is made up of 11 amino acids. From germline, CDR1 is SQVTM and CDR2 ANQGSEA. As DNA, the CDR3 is TGCAGCGACCATACAGGGGGCGGCTACACCTTC. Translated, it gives CSDHTGGGYTF.

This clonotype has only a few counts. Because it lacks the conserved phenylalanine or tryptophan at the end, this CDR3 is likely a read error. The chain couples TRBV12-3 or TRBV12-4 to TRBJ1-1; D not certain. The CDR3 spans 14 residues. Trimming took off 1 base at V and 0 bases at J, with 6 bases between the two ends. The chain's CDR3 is CASSLGGLNTEAFL. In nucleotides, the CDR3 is TGTGCCAGCAGTTTAGGAGGGTTGAACACTGAAGCTTTCCTT.